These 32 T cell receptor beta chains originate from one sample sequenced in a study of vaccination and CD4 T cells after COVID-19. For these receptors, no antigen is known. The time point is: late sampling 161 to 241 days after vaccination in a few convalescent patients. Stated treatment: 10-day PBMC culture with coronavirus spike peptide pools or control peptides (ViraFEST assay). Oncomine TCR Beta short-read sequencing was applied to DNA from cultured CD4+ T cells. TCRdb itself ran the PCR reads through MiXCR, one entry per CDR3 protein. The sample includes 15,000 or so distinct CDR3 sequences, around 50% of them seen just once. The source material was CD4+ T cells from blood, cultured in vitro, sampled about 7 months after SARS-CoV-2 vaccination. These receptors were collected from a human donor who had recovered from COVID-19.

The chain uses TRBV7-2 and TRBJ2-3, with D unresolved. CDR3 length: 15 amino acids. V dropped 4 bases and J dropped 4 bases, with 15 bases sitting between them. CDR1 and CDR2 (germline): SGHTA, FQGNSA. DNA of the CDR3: TGTGCCAGCAGCTCCACTTCGGTCCTCCCAGATACGCAGTATTTT. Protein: CASSSTSVLPDTQYF.

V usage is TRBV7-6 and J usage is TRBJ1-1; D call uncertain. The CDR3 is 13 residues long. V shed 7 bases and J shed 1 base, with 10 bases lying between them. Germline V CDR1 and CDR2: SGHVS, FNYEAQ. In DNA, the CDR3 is TGTGCCAGCACTCGAGATGCGAACACTGAAGCTTTCTTT. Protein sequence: CASTRDANTEAFF.

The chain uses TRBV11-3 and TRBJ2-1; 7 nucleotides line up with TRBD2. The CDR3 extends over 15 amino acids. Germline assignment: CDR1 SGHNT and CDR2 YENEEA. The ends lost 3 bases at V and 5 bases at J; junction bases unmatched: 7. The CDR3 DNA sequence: TGTGCCAGCAGCTTTGCCGGACTAGATAACAATGAGCAGTTCTTC. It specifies CASSFAGLDNNEQFF. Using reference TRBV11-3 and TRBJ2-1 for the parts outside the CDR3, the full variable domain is EAGVVQSPRYKIIEKKQPVAFWCNPISGHNTLYWYLQNLGQGPELLIRYENEEAVDDSQLPKDRFSAERLKGVDSTLKIQPAELGDSAVYLCASSFAGLDNNEQFFGPGTRLTVL.

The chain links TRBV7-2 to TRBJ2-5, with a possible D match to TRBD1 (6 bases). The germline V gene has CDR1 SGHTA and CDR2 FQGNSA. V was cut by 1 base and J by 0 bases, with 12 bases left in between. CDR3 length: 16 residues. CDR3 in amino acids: CASSLGLNRDQETQYF. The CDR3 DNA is TGTGCCAGCAGCTTAGGTTTGAACAGGGACCAAGAGACCCAGTACTTC.

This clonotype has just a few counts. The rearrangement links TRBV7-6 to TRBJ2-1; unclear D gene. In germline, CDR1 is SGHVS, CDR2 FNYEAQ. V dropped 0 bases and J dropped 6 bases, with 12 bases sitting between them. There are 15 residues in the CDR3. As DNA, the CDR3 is TGTGCCAGCAGCTTAGCGGTACAGACCCGCAATGAGCAGTTCTTC. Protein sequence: CASSLAVQTRNEQFF. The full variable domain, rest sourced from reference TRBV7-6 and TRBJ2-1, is GAGVSQSPRYKVTKRGQDVALRCDPISGHVSLYWYRQALGQGPEFLTYFNYEAQQDKSGLPNDRFSAERPEGSISTLTIQRTEQRDSAMYRCASSLAVQTRNEQFFGPGTRLTVL.

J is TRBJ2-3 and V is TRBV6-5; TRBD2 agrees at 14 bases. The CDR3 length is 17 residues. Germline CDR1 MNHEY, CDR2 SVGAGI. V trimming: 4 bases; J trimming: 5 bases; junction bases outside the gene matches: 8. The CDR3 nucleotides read TGTGCCAGCAGTTTTCGACTAGCGGGAGGGCCAAGAGATACGCAGTATTTT. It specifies CASSFRLAGGPRDTQYF.

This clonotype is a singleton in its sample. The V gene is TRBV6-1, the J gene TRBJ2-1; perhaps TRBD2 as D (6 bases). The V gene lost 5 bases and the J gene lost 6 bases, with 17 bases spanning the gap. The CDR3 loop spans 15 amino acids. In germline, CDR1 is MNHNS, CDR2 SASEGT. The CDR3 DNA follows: TGTGCCAGCAGTCCGTATAAAAGCGGGTCCAATGAGCAGTTCTTC. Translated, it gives CASSPYKSGSNEQFF.

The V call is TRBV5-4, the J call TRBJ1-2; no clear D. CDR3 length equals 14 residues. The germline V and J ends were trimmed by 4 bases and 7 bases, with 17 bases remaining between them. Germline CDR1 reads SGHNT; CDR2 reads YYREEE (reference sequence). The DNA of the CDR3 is TGTGCCAGCAGCCCGAAGGGCGGTGCTACTGGCTACACCTTC. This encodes CASSPKGGATGYTF.

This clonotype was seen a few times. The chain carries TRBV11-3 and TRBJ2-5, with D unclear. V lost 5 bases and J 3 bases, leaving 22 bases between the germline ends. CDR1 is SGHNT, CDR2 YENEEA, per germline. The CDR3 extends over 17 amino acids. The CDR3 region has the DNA TGTGCCAGCAGCGTAGGCCTTATGAGCGCCCGGGAAGAGACCCAGTACTTC. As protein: CASSVGLMSAREETQYF. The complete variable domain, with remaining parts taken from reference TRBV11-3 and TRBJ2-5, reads EAGVVQSPRYKIIEKKQPVAFWCNPISGHNTLYWYLQNLGQGPELLIRYENEEAVDDSQLPKDRFSAERLKGVDSTLKIQPAELGDSAVYLCASSVGLMSAREETQYFGPGTRLLVL.

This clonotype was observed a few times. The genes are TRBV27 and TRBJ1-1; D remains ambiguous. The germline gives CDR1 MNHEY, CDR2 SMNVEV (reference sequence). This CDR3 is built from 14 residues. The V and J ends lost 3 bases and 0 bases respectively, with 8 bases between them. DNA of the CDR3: TGTGCCAGCAGTTTCGACTATCTGAACACTGAAGCTTTCTTT. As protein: CASSFDYLNTEAFF.

The CDR3 bases are TGTGCCAGCAGTGCCGCTGGCCGGCAACAAGAGACCCAGTACTTC. Translated, it gives CASSAAGRQQETQYF. The rearrangement joins TRBV27 to TRBJ2-5; D gene uncertain. Between the trimmed V and J ends, which lost 5 bases and 2 bases, there was a span of 15 bases. Germline V lookup: CDR1 MNHEY, CDR2 SMNVEV (reference sequence). The length of the CDR3 is 15 residues.

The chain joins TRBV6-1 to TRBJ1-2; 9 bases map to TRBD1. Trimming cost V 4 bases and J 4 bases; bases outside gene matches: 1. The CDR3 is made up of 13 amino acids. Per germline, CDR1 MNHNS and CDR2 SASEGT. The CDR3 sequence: CASSVGQGYGYTF. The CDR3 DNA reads TGTGCCAGCAGTGTGGGACAGGGCTATGGCTACACCTTC.

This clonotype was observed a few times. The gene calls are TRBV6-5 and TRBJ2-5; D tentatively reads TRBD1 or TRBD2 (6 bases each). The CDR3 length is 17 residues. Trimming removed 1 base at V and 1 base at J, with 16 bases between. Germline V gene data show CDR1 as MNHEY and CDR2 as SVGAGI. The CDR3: CASSYLGTGTPQETQYF. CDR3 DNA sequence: TGTGCCAGCAGTTACTTGGGAACAGGGACTCCCCAAGAGACCCAGTACTTC.

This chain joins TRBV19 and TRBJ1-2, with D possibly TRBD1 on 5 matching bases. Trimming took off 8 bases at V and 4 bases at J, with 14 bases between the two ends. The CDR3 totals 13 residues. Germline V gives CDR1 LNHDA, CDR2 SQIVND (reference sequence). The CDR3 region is CASSAGGLYGYTF. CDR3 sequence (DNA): TGTGCCAGTTCCGCTGGGGGTCTCTATGGCTACACCTTC.

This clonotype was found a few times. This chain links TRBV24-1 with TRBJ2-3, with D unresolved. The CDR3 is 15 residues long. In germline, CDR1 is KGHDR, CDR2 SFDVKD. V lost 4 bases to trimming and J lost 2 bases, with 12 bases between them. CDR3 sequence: CATSDPGPDTDTQYF. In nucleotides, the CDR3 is TGTGCCACCAGTGACCCAGGCCCGGACACAGATACGCAGTATTTT.

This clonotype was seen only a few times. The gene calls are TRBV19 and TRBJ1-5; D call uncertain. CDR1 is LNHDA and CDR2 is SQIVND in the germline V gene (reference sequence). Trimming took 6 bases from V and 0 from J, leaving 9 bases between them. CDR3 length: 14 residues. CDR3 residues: CASRGPYSNQPQHF. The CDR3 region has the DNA TGTGCCAGTAGAGGGCCCTATAGCAATCAGCCCCAGCATTTT.

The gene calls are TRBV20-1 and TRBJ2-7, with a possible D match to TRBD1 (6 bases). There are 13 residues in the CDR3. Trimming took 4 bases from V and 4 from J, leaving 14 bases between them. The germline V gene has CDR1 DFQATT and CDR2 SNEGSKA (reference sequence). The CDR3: CSATPGQSYEQYF. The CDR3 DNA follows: TGCAGTGCTACTCCGGGACAATCGTACGAGCAGTACTTC.

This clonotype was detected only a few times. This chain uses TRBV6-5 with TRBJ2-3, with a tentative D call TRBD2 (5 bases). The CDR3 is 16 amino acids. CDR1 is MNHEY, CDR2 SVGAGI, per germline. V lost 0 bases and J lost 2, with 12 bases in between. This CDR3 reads CASSYSSRGATDTQYF. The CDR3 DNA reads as TGTGCCAGCAGTTACTCGAGCCGGGGAGCCACAGATACGCAGTATTTT.

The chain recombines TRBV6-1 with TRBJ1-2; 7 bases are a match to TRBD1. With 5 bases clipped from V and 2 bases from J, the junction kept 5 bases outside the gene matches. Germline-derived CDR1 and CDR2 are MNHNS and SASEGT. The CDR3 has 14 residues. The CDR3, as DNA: TGTGCCAGCAGTCGAGGGGGCGCGAACTATGGCTACACCTTC. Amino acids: CASSRGGANYGYTF.

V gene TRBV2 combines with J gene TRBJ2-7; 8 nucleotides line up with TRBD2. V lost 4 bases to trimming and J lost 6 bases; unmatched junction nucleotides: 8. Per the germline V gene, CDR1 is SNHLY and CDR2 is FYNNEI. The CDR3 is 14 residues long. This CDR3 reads CASSVTGGPVEQYF. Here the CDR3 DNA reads TGTGCCAGCAGTGTAACGGGAGGGCCGGTCGAGCAGTACTTC.

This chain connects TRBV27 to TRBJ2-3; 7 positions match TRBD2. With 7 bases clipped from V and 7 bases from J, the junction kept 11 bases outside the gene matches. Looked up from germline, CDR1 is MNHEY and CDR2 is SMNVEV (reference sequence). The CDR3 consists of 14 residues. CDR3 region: CASTRGGGMNTQYF. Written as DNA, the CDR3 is TGTGCCAGCACCCGTGGGGGGGGGATGAATACGCAGTATTTT.

The CDR3 DNA sequence: TGTGCCAGCAGCCCCCAGTCCCGGGACAGGGGGATAGGTCAGCCCCAGCATTTT. It is translated as CASSPQSRDRGIGQPQHF. The chain is built from TRBV7-4 and TRBJ1-5, with 11 positions matching TRBD1. This CDR3 has 18 residues. V lost 5 bases, J lost 6 bases, and 15 bases stayed unmatched. Germline CDR1 SGHVT, CDR2 SQSDAQ.

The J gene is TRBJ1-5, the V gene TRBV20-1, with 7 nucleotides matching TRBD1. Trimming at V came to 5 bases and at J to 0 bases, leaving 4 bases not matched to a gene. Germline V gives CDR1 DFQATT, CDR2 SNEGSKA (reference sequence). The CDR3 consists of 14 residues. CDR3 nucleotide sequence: TGCAGTGCTCGACAGGGAGTTAGCAATCAGCCCCAGCATTTT. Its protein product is CSARQGVSNQPQHF.

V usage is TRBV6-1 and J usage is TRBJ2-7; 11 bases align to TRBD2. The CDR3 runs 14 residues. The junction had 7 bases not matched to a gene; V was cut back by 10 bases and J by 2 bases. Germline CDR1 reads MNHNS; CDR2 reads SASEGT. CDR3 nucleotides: TGTGCCACCCGGGGGACTAGCGGAACCTACGAGCAGTACTTC. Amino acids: CATRGTSGTYEQYF.

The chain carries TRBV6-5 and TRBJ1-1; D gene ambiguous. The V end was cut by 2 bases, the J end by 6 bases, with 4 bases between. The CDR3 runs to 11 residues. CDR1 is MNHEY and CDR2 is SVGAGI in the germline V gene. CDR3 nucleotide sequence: TGTGCCAGCAGTTACAGGGCTGAAGCTTTCTTT. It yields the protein CASSYRAEAFF.

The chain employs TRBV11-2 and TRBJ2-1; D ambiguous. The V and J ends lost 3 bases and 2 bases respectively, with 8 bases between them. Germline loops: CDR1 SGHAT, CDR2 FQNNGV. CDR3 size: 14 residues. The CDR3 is CASSLGSTYNEQFF. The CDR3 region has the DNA TGTGCCAGCAGCTTGGGCAGTACCTACAATGAGCAGTTCTTC.

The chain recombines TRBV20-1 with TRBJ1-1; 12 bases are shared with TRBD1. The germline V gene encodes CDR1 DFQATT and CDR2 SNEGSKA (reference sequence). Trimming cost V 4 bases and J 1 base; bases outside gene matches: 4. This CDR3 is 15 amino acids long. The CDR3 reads CSATGTGGSNTEAFF. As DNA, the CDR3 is TGCAGTGCTACAGGGACAGGGGGCTCGAACACTGAAGCTTTCTTT.

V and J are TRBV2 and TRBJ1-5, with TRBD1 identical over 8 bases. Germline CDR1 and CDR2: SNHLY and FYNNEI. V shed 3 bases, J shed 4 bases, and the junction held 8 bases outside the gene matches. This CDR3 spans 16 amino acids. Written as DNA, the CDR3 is TGTGCCAGCAGTGACGGCCAGGGGGCTCCGAATCAGCCCCAGCATTTT. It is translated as CASSDGQGAPNQPQHF.

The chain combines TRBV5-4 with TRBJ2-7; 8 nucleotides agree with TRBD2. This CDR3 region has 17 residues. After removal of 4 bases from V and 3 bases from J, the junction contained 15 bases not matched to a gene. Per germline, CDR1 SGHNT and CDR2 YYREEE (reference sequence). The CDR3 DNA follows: TGTGCCAGCAGCCCCTACTTGGGCGGGGGGACCAGCTACGAGCAGTACTTC. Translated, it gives CASSPYLGGGTSYEQYF.

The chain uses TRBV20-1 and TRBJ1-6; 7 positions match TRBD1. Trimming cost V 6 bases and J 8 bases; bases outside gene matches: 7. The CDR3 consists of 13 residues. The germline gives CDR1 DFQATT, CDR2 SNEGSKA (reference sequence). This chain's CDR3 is CSAQTGKDSPLHF. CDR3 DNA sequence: TGCAGTGCCCAGACAGGGAAGGATTCACCCCTCCACTTT.

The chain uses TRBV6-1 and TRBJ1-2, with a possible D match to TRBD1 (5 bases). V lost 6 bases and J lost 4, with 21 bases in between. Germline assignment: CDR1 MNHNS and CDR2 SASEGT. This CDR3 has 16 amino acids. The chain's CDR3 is CASRDPIPVDSYGYTF. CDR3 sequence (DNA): TGTGCCAGCAGGGATCCAATCCCCGTCGACAGCTATGGCTACACCTTC.

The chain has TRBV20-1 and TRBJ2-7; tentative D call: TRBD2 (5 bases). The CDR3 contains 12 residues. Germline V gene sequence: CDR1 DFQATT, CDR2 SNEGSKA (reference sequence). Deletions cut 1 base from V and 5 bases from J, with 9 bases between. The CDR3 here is CSARAGIHEQYF. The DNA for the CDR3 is TGCAGTGCTAGAGCCGGGATCCACGAGCAGTACTTC.